The 12 T cell receptor beta chains below all came from one sample that was sequenced in a study of T cells after yellow fever vaccination. TCRdb reprocessed the 5' RACE reads with MiXCR, giving one entry per CDR3 protein. The table lists about 200,000 distinct CDR3 sequences, 3.2% of them singletons. The sample was CD4+ T cells sorted from PBMCs, taken 10 days after the yellow fever booster vaccination. These receptors were taken from a man aged 18 to 29 who received the YFV17D yellow fever vaccine.

This clonotype has at least ten counts. The chain carries TRBV7-9 and TRBJ1-4; 9 bases agree with TRBD1. Germline loops: CDR1 SEHNR, CDR2 FQNEAQ (reference sequence). This CDR3 is built from 16 residues. V shed 3 bases, J shed 6 bases, and the junction held 8 bases outside the gene matches. CDR3 in amino acids: CASSFGTGTQYEKLFF. In nucleotides, the CDR3 is TGTGCCAGCAGCTTTGGGACAGGGACCCAATATGAAAAACTGTTTTTT.

The CDR3, as DNA: TGCGCCAGCAGCCCCATTCTCGGAGACATTCAGTACTTC. Its protein is CASSPILGDIQYF. The chain joins TRBV4-3 to TRBJ2-4; D is uncertain. Trimming took off 4 bases at V and 8 bases at J, with 12 bases between the two ends. The CDR3 runs to 13 residues. Germline CDR1 is LGHNA and CDR2 is YSLEER.

This clonotype came up a few times. The chain combines TRBV6-1 with TRBJ1-2; D perhaps matches TRBD1 (5 bases). Germline CDR1 is MNHNS and CDR2 is SASEGT. The V and J ends lost 7 bases and 6 bases respectively, with 15 bases between them. This CDR3 is built from 13 residues. The CDR3 sequence: CASIRWQGDGYTF. As DNA, the CDR3 is TGTGCCAGCATTCGTTGGCAGGGCGATGGCTACACCTTC.

The V and J genes are TRBV5-6 and TRBJ1-1; D might be TRBD1 (6 bases). The V gene lost 3 bases and the J gene lost 11 bases, with 11 bases spanning the gap. CDR1 is SGHDT and CDR2 is YYEEEE in the germline V gene. The CDR3 has 11 amino acids. The CDR3 region is CASSWGACAFF. CDR3 in DNA: TGTGCCAGCAGCTGGGGGGCTTGTGCTTTCTTT.

This clonotype was seen only a few times. The chain carries TRBV4-3 and TRBJ1-2; no clear D gene. Germline V lookup: CDR1 LGHNA, CDR2 YSLEER. Between the trimmed V and J ends, which lost 2 bases and 4 bases, there was a span of 14 bases. This CDR3 comprises 15 residues. The CDR3 region is CASSQQVKGTYGYTF. As DNA, the CDR3 is TGCGCCAGCAGCCAACAGGTTAAGGGAACCTATGGCTACACCTTC.

Many counts were recorded for this clonotype. The chain couples TRBV29-1 to TRBJ1-5; tentative D call: TRBD1 (6 bases). The CDR3 has 13 residues. With 1 base removed from V and 6 bases from J, the gap between germline ends came to 10 bases. The germline V gene has CDR1 SQVTM and CDR2 ANQGSEA. CDR3 amino acids: CSVEGGGGQPQHF. For the CDR3, the DNA is TGCAGCGTTGAAGGAGGGGGAGGTCAGCCCCAGCATTTT.

This chain connects TRBV3-1 to TRBJ1-6; TRBD1 agrees at 7 bases. The V gene end was trimmed by 1 base and the J gene end by 13 bases; junction bases not matched to a gene: 10. The germline gives CDR1 LGHDT, CDR2 YNNKEL (reference sequence). The CDR3 sequence is 15 residues long. CDR3: CASSQARDRASPLHF. The CDR3 bases are TGTGCCAGCAGCCAAGCCCGAGACAGGGCTTCTCCCCTCCACTTT.

This clonotype was seen many times. The chain carries TRBV5-4 and TRBJ2-1; 7 bases are a match to TRBD2. This CDR3 region has 16 residues. The germline V gene has CDR1 SGHNT and CDR2 YYREEE (reference sequence). J was trimmed by 2 bases and V by 1 base; bases with no gene match: 6. The DNA of the CDR3 is TGTGCCAGCAGCTTGCGGCGGGGGTCAACCTACAATGAGCAGTTCTTC. Residues: CASSLRRGSTYNEQFF.

For this clonotype: A much larger clone lies one base from this, so it may be a read error. The genes are TRBV7-2 and TRBJ2-5; no clear D. This CDR3 spans 14 amino acids. V lost 7 bases and J lost 6, with 18 bases in between. Germline CDR1 and CDR2: SGHTA and FQGNSA. CDR3 residues: CASTTQSCSKTQYF. The CDR3 DNA sequence: TGTGCCAGCACCACTCAGTCGTGCAGTAAGACCCAGTACTTC.

The sample holds a few counts of this clonotype. The V and J genes are TRBV9 and TRBJ1-6, with 8 bases lining up with TRBD1. CDR1 SGDLS and CDR2 YYNGEE come from the germline V gene. This CDR3 is built from 15 residues. The J segment lost 9 bases and the V segment lost 4 bases, leaving 9 bases of the junction unmatched. CDR3 in amino acids: CASSPDRGGGSPLHF. In DNA, the CDR3 is TGTGCCAGCAGCCCAGACAGGGGAGGCGGTTCACCCCTCCACTTT.

This clonotype was found a few times. The chain carries TRBV5-4 and TRBJ1-2, with D unresolved. The CDR3 contains 13 residues. CDR1 and CDR2 (germline): SGHNT, YYREEE (reference sequence). The V end was cut by 4 bases, the J end by 2 bases, with 9 bases between. CDR3 residues: CASSVEQNYGYTF. As DNA, the CDR3 is TGTGCCAGCAGCGTCGAGCAAAACTATGGCTACACCTTC.

This clonotype was counted a few times. V and J are TRBV9 and TRBJ1-2; D remains unclear. Trimming removed 3 bases at V and 4 bases at J, with 16 bases between. The CDR3 sequence is 15 residues long. CDR1 SGDLS and CDR2 YYNGEE come from the germline V gene. The CDR3, as DNA: TGTGCCAGCAGCGAGCGCGCTTCCCCTGTCTATGGCTACACCTTC. Protein: CASSERASPVYGYTF.